The clone carrying this TCR beta chain was picked up a small number of times. Its specificity is unknown. This sample was included in a study of early T cells in non-severe SARS-CoV-2 infection. As for the study in general: Chains from this unsorted whole-blood bulk RNA could not be paired. General observations from the study: Database matching using VDJdb favored anti-spike CD8 responses, with private and CD4 specificities left missing.

V lost 4 bases to trimming and J lost 8 bases, with 16 bases between them. The CDR3 has 14 residues. From germline, CDR1 is SGHNT and CDR2 YYREEE (reference sequence). TCRdb reprocessed the 5' RACE reads via MiXCR and lists one record per CDR3 protein. The sample gives nearly 95,000 distinct CDR3 sequences, roughly 15% of which show up once; 4.5% to 6.5% is in the top ten. V gene TRBV5-4 combines with J gene TRBJ2-1; D gene unclear. The starting material was whole blood, obtained at baseline. This sequence was found in an adult who was a healthcare worker with PCR-confirmed SARS-CoV-2 infection or an uninfected control (not recorded which). CDR3 DNA: TGTGCCAGCAGCCCCGAGGCTAGTTCATATGAGCAGTTCTTC. Protein: CASSPEASSYEQFF.